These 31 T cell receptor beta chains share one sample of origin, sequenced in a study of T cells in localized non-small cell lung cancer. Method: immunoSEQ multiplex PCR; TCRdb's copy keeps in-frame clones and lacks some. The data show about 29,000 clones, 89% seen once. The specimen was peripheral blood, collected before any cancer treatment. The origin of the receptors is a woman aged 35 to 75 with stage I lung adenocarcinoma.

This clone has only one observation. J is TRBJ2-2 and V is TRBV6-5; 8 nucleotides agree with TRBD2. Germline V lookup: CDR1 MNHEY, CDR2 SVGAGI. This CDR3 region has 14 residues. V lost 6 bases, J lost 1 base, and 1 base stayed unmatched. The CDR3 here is CASRAGVNTGELFF. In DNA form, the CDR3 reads TGTGCCAGCAGAGCGGGGGTGAACACCGGGGAGCTGTTTTTT.

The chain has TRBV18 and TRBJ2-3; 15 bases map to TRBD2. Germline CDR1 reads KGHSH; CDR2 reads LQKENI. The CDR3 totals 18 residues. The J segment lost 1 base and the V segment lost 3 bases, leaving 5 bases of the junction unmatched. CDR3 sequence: CASSPRTSGRGRTDTQYF. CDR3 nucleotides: TGTGCCAGCTCACCGAGGACTAGCGGGAGGGGGCGCACAGATACGCAGTATTTT.

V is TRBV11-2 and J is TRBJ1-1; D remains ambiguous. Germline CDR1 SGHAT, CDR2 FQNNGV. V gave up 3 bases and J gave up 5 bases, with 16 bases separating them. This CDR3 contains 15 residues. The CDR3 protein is CASSFRAAIGTEAFF. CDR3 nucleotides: TGTGCCAGCAGCTTCCGGGCCGCCATTGGAACTGAAGCTTTCTTT.

CDR3 residues: CASSSQSLDTQYF. CDR3 nucleotide sequence: TGTGCCAGCAGCTCCCAAAGTTTGGATACGCAGTATTTT. This chain joins TRBV9 and TRBJ2-3; D is unclear. The CDR3 spans 13 residues. Germline CDR1 SGDLS, CDR2 YYNGEE. Trimming shortened V by 4 bases and J by 6 bases, and 12 bases separated the two germline ends.

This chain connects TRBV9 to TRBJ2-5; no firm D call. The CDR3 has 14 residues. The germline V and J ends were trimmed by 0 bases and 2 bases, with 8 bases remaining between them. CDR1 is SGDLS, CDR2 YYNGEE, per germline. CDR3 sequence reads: CASSVGLNQETQYF. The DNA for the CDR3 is TGTGCCAGCAGCGTAGGACTGAATCAAGAGACCCAGTACTTC.

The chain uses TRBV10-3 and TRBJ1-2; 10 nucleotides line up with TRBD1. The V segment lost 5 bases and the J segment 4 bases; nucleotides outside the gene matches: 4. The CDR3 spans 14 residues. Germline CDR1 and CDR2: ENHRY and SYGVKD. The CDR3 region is CAISYGQGVYGYTF. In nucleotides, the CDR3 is TGTGCCATCAGTTATGGACAGGGGGTCTATGGCTACACCTTC.

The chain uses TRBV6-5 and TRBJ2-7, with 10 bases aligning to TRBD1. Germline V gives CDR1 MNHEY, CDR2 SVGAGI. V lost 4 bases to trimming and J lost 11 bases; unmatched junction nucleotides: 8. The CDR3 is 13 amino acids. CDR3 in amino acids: CASSFTPGQGKYF. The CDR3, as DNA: TGTGCCAGCAGTTTTACTCCGGGACAGGGGAAGTACTTC.

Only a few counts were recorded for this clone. The CDR3 is CASSFNDSPLHF. DNA for the CDR3: TGTGCCAGCAGCTTCAATGATTCACCCCTCCACTTT. The chain couples TRBV5-4 to TRBJ1-6; unclear D gene. The CDR3 length is 12 residues. Trimming left V 2 bases short and J 8 bases short, with 5 bases between. CDR1 is SGHNT, CDR2 YYREEE, per germline (reference sequence).

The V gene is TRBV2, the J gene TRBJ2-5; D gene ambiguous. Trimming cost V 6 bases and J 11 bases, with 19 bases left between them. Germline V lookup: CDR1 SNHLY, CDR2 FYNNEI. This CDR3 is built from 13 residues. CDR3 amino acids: CASRAPDNFEQYF. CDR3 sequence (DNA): TGTGCCAGCAGGGCCCCGGATAACTTTGAGCAGTACTTC.

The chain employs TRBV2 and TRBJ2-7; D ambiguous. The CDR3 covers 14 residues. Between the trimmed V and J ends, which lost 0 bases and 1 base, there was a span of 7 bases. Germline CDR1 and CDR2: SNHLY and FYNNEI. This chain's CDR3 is CASSEAYRSYEQYF. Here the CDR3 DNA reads TGTGCCAGCAGTGAAGCGTACCGTTCCTACGAGCAGTACTTC.

In DNA form, the CDR3 reads TGTGCCAGCAGTTACACACAGGGGCGCGGCTACGAGCAGTACTTC. Its protein is CASSYTQGRGYEQYF. The chain has TRBV6-5 and TRBJ2-7; 7 nucleotides line up with TRBD1. Germline V lookup: CDR1 MNHEY, CDR2 SVGAGI. CDR3 length equals 15 residues. Trimming removed 2 bases from V and 3 bases from J; junction bases left unmatched: 7.

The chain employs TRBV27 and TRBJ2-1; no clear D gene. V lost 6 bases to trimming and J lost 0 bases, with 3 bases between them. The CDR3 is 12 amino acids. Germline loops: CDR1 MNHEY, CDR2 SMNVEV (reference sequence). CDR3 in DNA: TGTGCCAGCAGGAGCTCCTACAATGAGCAGTTCTTC. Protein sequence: CASRSSYNEQFF.

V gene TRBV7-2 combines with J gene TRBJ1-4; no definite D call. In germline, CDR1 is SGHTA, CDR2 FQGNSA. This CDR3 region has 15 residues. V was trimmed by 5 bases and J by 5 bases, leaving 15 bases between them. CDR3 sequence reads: CASSATGIRNEKLFF. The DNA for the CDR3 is TGTGCCAGCAGCGCAACCGGGATCAGAAATGAAAAACTGTTTTTT.

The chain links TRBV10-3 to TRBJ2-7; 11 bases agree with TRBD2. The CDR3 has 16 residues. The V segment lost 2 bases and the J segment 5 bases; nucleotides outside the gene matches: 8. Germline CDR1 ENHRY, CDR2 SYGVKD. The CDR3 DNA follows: TGTGCCATCAGTGAGCGGCTAGCGGGGGGCCAGAACGAGCAGTACTTC. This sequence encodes CAISERLAGGQNEQYF.

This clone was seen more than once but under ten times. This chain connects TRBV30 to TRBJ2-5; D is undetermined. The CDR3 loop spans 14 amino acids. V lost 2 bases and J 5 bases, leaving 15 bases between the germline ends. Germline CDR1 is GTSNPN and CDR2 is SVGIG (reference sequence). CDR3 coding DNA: TGTGCCTGGAGTTCGGACGGTCCCAGGGAGACCCAGTACTTC. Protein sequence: CAWSSDGPRETQYF.

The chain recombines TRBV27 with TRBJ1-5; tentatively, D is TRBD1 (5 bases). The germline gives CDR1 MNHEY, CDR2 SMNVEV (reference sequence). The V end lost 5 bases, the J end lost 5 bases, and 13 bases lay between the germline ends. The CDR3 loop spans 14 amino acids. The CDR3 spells CASSPTANYQPQHF. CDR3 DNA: TGTGCCAGCAGTCCGACAGCTAACTATCAGCCCCAGCATTTT.

The CDR3 nucleotides read TGTGCCAGCAGTCCCGAAACCGGGACTAGGTCTATGCAGTACTTC. Translating it yields CASSPETGTRSMQYF. This sequence joins TRBV28 and TRBJ2-7, with 8 bases identical to TRBD2. Germline V gene lookup returns CDR1 MDHEN and CDR2 SYDVKM. Losses at the gene ends were 5 bases for V and 9 bases for J; bases not matched to a gene: 15. The CDR3 extends over 15 amino acids.

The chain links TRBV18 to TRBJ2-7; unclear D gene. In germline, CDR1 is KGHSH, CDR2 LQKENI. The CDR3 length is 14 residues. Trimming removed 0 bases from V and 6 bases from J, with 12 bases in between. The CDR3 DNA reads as TGTGCCAGCTCACCACCGGGCGGTGCGGTCGAGCAGTACTTC. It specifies CASSPPGGAVEQYF.

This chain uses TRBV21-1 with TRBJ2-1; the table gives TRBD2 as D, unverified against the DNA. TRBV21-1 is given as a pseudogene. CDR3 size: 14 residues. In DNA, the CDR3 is TGTGCCAGCAGCAAGGAGCGGGAATACAATGAGCAGTTCTTC. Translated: CASSKEREYNEQFF.

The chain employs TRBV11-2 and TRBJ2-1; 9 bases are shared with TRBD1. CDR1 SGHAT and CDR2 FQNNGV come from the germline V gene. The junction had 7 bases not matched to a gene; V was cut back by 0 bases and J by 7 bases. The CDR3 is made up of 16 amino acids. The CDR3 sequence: CASSLEPGQGMNEQFF. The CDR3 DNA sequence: TGTGCCAGCAGCTTAGAACCGGGACAGGGTATGAATGAGCAGTTCTTC.

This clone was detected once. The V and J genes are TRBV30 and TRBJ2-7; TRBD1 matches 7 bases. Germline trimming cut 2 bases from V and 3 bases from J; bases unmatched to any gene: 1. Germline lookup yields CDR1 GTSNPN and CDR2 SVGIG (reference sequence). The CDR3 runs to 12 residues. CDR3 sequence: CAWSTGVYEQYF. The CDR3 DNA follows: TGTGCCTGGAGTACAGGGGTCTACGAGCAGTACTTC.

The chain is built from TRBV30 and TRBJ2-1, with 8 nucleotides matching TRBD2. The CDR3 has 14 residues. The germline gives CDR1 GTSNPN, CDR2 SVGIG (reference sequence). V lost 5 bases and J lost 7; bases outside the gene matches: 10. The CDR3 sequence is CAWGDGRAANEQFF. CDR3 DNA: TGTGCCTGGGGGGACGGGAGGGCCGCTAATGAGCAGTTCTTC.

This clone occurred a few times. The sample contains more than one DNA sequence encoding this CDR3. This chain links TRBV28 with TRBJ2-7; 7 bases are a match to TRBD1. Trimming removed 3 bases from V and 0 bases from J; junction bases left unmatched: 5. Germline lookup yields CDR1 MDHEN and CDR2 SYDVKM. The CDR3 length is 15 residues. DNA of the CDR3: TGTGCCAGCAGTTTGGCGGCAGGGGGCTCCTACGAGCAGTACTTC. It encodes CASSLAAGGSYEQYF. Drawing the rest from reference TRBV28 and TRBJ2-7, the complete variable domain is DVKVTQSSRYLVKRTGEKVFLECVQDMDHENMFWYRQDPGLGLRLIYFSYDVKMKEKGDIPEGYSVSREKKERFSLILESASTNQTSMYLCASSLAAGGSYEQYFGPGTRLTVT.

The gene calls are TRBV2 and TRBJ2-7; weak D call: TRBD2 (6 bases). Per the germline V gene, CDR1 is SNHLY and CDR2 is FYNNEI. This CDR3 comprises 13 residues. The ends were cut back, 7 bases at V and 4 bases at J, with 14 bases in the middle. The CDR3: CASKRDWQYEQYF. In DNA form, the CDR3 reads TGTGCCAGCAAAAGGGACTGGCAGTACGAGCAGTACTTC. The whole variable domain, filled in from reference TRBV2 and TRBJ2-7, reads EPEVTQTPSHQVTQMGQEVILRCVPISNHLYFYWYRQILGQKVEFLVSFYNNEISEKSEIFDDQFSVERPDGSNFTLKIRSTKLEDSAMYFCASKRDWQYEQYFGPGTRLTVT.

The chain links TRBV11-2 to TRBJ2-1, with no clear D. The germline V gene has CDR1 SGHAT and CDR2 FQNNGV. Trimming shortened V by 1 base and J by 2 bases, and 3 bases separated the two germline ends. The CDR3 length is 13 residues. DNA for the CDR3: TGTGCCAGCAGCTTAGTTCCCTACAATGAGCAGTTCTTC. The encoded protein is CASSLVPYNEQFF.

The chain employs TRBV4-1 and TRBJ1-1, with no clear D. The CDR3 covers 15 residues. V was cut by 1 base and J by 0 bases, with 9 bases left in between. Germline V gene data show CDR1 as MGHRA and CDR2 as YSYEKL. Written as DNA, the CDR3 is TGCGCCAGCAGCCAAGTTTTGGGCATGAACACTGAAGCTTTCTTT. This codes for CASSQVLGMNTEAFF.

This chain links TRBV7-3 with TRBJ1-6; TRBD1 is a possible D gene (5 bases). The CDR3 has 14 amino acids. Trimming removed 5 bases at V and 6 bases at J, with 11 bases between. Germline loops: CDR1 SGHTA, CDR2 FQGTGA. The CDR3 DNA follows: TGTGCCAGCAGCGAGTGGGGCAGTAATTCACCCCTCCACTTT. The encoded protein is CASSEWGSNSPLHF.

The CDR3 coding sequence is TGTGCCAGCAGCTTGGGACAGATCGCGAACACCGGGGAGCTGTTTTTT. This codes for CASSLGQIANTGELFF. The V gene is TRBV9, the J gene TRBJ2-2; the match to TRBD1 covers 7 bases. The CDR3 is 16 amino acids. CDR1 SGDLS and CDR2 YYNGEE come from the germline V gene. The junction had 6 bases not matched to a gene; V was cut back by 4 bases and J by 0 bases.

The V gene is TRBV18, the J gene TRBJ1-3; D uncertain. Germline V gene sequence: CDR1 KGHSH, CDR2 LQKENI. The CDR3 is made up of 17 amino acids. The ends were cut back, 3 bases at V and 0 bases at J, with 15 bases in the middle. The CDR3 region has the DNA TGTGCCAGCTCACCCTTACCCGGCCAAACCTCTGGAAACACCATATATTTT. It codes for CASSPLPGQTSGNTIYF.

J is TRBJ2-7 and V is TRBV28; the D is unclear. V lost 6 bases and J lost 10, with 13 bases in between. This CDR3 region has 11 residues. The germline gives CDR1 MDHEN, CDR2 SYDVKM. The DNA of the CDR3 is TGTGCCAGCAGCTCCAATTCGATTCAGTACTTC. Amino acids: CASSSNSIQYF. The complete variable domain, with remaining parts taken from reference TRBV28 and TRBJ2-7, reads DVKVTQSSRYLVKRTGEKVFLECVQDMDHENMFWYRQDPGLGLRLIYFSYDVKMKEKGDIPEGYSVSREKKERFSLILESASTNQTSMYLCASSSNSIQYFGPGTRLTVT.

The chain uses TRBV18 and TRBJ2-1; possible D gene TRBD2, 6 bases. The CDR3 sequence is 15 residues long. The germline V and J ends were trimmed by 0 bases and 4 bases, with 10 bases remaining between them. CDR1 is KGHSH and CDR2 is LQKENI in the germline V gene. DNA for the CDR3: TGTGCCAGCTCACCACCGGTGACTAGTTACAATGAGCAGTTCTTC. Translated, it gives CASSPPVTSYNEQFF.